The clone carrying this T cell receptor (beta chain) came up a few times. This sample stems from a study of identical twins. CDR1 and CDR2 from the germline V gene are SGHDT and YYEEEE. The CDR3 is made up of 13 amino acids. The V and J ends lost 2 bases and 5 bases respectively, with 10 bases between them. TCRdb independently ran MiXCR on the 5' RACE reads; one entry per CDR3 protein. This table holds about 240,000 distinct CDR3 sequences, about 10% found once. This sequence joins TRBV5-6 and TRBJ2-5; D not certain. This TCR was sampled from a man over 45 in good health. The sample taken for sequencing was memory T cells sorted from blood. The CDR3 protein is CASSFGTSETQYF. The CDR3 DNA reads as TGTGCCAGCAGCTTTGGAACATCGGAGACCCAGTACTTC.